This T cell receptor (beta chain) was documented in a study of blood T cell repertoires in COVID-19. Study details: Collection of acute and convalescent COVID-19 samples took place in the United States, Italy and Spain. PBMCs, B-cell-depleted T cells, or T cells were the source of the cDNA or gDNA that made up the material.

Authors' processing steps: Nucleated cell counts were estimated from reference gene primer amplification. Profiling relied on immunoSEQ multiplex PCR, and the TCRdb table lists in-frame clones only, not all of them. V, J and clone size reflect that table, while D and trimming were determined from the DNA. This table holds about 530,000 clones, about 88% found once. Seattle patients were enrolled while actively infected and followed longitudinally. Material for sequencing was peripheral blood. The clonotype originates from a woman aged 45-65 years with COVID-19, enrolled during active disease.

The CDR3 reads CASRGWTVSGNTIYF. CDR3 nucleotide sequence: TGTGCCAGTAGGGGGTGGACAGTCTCTGGAAACACCATATATTTT. The chain links TRBV19 to TRBJ1-3, with D perhaps TRBD1 (6 bases). This CDR3 region has 15 residues. V lost 6 bases to trimming and J lost 0 bases, with 12 bases between them. Looked up from germline, CDR1 is LNHDA and CDR2 is SQIVND (reference sequence).